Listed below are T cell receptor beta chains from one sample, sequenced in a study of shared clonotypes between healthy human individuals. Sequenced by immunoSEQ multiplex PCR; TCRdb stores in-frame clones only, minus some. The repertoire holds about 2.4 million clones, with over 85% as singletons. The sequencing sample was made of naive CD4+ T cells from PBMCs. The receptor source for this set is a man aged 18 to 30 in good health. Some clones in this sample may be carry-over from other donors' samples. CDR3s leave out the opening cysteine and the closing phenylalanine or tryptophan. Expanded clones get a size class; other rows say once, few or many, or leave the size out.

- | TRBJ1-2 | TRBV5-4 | ASSSRLIGYT
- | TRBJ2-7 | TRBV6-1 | AGQKAIYEQY
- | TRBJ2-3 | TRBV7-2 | ASSLNLAGNTQY
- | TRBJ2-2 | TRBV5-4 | ASSRGERFRNTGELF
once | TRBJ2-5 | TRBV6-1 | ASREDRGGQETQY
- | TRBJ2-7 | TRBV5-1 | ASSWRGGDEQY
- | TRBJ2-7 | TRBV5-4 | ASSTAGVQY
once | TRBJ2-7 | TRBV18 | ASSPTAYEQY
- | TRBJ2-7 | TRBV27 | ASSASQWSSYEQY
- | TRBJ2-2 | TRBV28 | ASEQGAGELF
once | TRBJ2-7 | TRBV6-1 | ASAAQDVEQY
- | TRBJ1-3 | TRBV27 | ASSLGASGNTIY
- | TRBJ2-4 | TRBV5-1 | ASSGTGAYLLPNIQY
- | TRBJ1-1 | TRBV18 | ASSPYLRQGVP
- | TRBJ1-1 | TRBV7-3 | ASSFDRYTEAF
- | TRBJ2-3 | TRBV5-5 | ASSSLGLSTDTQY
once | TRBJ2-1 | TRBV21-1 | ASSRLDEQF
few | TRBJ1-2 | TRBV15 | ATSSGGAGRPGYT
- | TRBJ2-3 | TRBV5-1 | ASSFGLTAGTQY
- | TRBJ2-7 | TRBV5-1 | ASSPGTSGRPYEQY
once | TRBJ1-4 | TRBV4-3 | ASSHASTGGGEKLF
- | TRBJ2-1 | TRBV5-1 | ASSLSASGRSYNEQF
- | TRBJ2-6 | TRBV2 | ASSGGAGGANVLT
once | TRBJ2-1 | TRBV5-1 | ASSLGLAGEQF
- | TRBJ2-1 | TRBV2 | ASSAYWSAGSNEQF
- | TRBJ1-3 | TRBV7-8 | ASSLAGGNTIY
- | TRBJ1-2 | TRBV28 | ASRRIWTGSYGYT
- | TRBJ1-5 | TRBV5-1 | ASSLDGLSNQPQH
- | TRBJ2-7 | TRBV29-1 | SVWGARYEQY
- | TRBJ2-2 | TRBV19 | ASTRRVENTGELF
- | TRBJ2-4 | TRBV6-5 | ALEDRAKNIQY
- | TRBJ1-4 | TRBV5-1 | ASGGDKSEKLF
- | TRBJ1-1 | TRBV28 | ASSLYVGVSGGGGTEAF
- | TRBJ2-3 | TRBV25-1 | ASSESQATDTQY
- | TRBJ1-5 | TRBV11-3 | ASRRRGSKPQH
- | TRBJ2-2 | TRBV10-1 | ASSDIPRGRTLTGELF
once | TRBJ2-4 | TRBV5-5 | ASSLGQSSLH
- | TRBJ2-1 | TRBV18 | ASSDGTSSSYNEQF
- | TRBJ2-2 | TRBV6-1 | ASTQGPANTGELF
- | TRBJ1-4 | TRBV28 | ASSRTGTGLRDRPNEKLF
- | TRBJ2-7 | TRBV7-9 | ASSSQGRRGNEQY
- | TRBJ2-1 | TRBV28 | ASSFGGGARGNEQF
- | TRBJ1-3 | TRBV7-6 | ASSLQGIGGNTIY
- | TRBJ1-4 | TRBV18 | ASSPSLGQGSNEKLF
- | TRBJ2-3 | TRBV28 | ASSFGQGQGTDTQY
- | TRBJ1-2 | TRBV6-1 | ASSDSTGPIYGYT
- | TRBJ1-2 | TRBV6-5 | ASSHGGLGGYT
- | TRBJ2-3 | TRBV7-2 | ASSLAGTSGSNTQY
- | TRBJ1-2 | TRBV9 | ASSVGGTGANYGYT
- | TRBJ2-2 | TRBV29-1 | SVEGIGGQGASTGELF
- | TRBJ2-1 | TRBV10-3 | AIGGAAGADDGSEQF
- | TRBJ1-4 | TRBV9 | ASSVLASNEKLF